What follows describes a single TCR beta chain. The antigen is unknown. Profiling relied on immunoSEQ multiplex PCR, and the TCRdb table lists in-frame clones only, not all of them. The sample has fewer than 200,000 clones, about nine tenths seen once; the top ten hold approximately 2.4%. Germline loops: CDR1 MDHEN, CDR2 SYDVKM. Trimming shortened V by 6 bases and J by 4 bases, and 13 bases separated the two germline ends. This CDR3 spans 13 amino acids. This sample is part of a study of cytomegalovirus exposure and HLA in healthy donors. The study's findings and limits: For cytomegalovirus status, the classifier reportedly gave diagnoses with high specificity and sensitivity. TCR sequences were mostly rare, though some public TCRs occurred in many donors.

The chain is built from TRBV28 and TRBJ2-7, with D possibly TRBD1 on 6 matching bases. The TCR originated in a man between 18 and 35 years old in good health and CMV-seropositive. The sequenced sample consisted of PBMCs. The CDR3 here is CASREGGRYEQYF. The CDR3 DNA reads TGTGCCAGCAGGGAAGGGGGTCGGTACGAGCAGTACTTC.